Shown below are 23 T cell receptor beta chains from a single sample sequenced in a study of cytomegalovirus exposure and HLA in healthy donors. TCRdb's copy holds only in-frame clones and misses some; the assay was immunoSEQ multiplex PCR. The sample lists more than 95,000 clones, roughly 95% occurring once. What was sequenced was PBMCs. These receptors were taken from a man aged 18-30 years in good health and CMV-seronegative.

V usage is TRBV11-2 and J usage is TRBJ2-3; 9 bases agree with TRBD2. Trimming cost V 5 bases and J 7 bases; bases outside gene matches: 19. Germline V gene lookup returns CDR1 SGHAT and CDR2 FQNNGV. The CDR3 consists of 18 residues. The CDR3 loop reads CASSGAAGGPRLMNTQYF. The CDR3 DNA sequence: TGTGCCAGCAGCGGCGCGGCGGGAGGGCCCCGCCTTATGAATACGCAGTATTTT. Filled out from reference TRBV11-2 and TRBJ2-3, the complete variable domain reads EAGVAQSPRYKIIEKRQSVAFWCNPISGHATLYWYQQILGQGPKLLIQFQNNGVVDDSQLPKDRFSAERLKGVDSTLKIQPAKLEDSAVYLCASSGAAGGPRLMNTQYFGPGTRLTVL.

This rearrangement joins TRBV4-3 to TRBJ2-1; D remains unclear. The germline V gene encodes CDR1 LGHNA and CDR2 YSLEER. V lost 0 bases and J lost 0, with 6 bases in between. The CDR3 extends over 15 amino acids. CDR3 sequence: CASSQERLSYNEQFF. The DNA for the CDR3 is TGCGCCAGCAGCCAAGAGCGGCTCTCCTACAATGAGCAGTTCTTC.

This sequence joins TRBV9 and TRBJ2-7, with a tentative D call TRBD2 (5 bases). Germline V gene sequence: CDR1 SGDLS, CDR2 YYNGEE. Trimming shortened V by 4 bases and J by 6 bases, and 14 bases separated the two germline ends. CDR3 size: 13 residues. CDR3 nucleotides: TGTGCCAGCAGCTCCGACCCCCGGGGCGAGCAGTACTTC. This codes for CASSSDPRGEQYF.

This clone has a single count. The chain combines TRBV11-2 with TRBJ2-7; 8 nucleotides agree with TRBD2. The CDR3 runs 18 residues. Losses at the gene ends were 2 bases for V and 3 bases for J; bases not matched to a gene: 15. Germline assignment: CDR1 SGHAT and CDR2 FQNNGV. This chain's CDR3 is CASSLFSWKTSEDYEQYF. The CDR3 bases are TGTGCCAGCAGCTTATTCTCATGGAAGACTAGCGAGGACTACGAGCAGTACTTC. Together with reference TRBV11-2 and TRBJ2-7, the CDR3 gives the full variable domain: EAGVAQSPRYKIIEKRQSVAFWCNPISGHATLYWYQQILGQGPKLLIQFQNNGVVDDSQLPKDRFSAERLKGVDSTLKIQPAKLEDSAVYLCASSLFSWKTSEDYEQYFGPGTRLTVT.

This sequence joins TRBV29-1 and TRBJ2-1, with 12 nucleotides matching TRBD2. Germline CDR1 SQVTM, CDR2 ANQGSEA. V was clipped by 1 base and J by 3 bases; unmatched bases: 1. CDR3 length equals 15 residues. The CDR3 nucleotides are TGCAGCGTTGAAGGGACTAGCGGGAACTACAATGAGCAGTTCTTC. It is translated as CSVEGTSGNYNEQFF.

The chain employs TRBV7-3 and TRBJ2-2, with TRBD2 identical over 11 bases. The CDR3 sequence is 17 residues long. The V gene's germline CDR1 is SGHTA and CDR2 FQGTGA. Losses at the gene ends were 4 bases for V and 6 bases for J; bases not matched to a gene: 10. In nucleotides, the CDR3 is TGTGCCAGCAGCTCCGAAACTAGCGGGAGCCCCCCCGGGGAGCTGTTTTTT. As protein: CASSSETSGSPPGELFF. The full variable domain, its missing parts supplied by reference TRBV7-3 and TRBJ2-2, is GAGVSQTPSNKVTEKGKYVELRCDPISGHTALYWYRQSLGQGPEFLIYFQGTGAADDSGLPNDRFFAVRPEGSVSTLKIQRTERGDSAVYLCASSSETSGSPPGELFFGEGSRLTVL.

This clone was detected only a few times. This sequence joins TRBV30 and TRBJ2-1; 7 nucleotides agree with TRBD2. The CDR3 sequence is 15 residues long. V lost 3 bases, J lost 8 bases, and 13 bases stayed unmatched. Germline V gene data show CDR1 as GTSNPN and CDR2 as SVGIG (reference sequence). The CDR3 region is CAWRLKREGRYEQFF. The DNA for the CDR3 is TGTGCCTGGAGGTTAAAGAGGGAGGGCCGTTATGAGCAGTTCTTC.

CDR3 sequence: CASSFGSGNQETQYF. CDR3 coding DNA: TGCGCCAGCAGCTTCGGTAGCGGGAACCAAGAGACCCAGTACTTC. The rearrangement joins TRBV5-1 to TRBJ2-5, with 8 bases matching TRBD2. This CDR3 is built from 15 residues. The junction had 3 bases not matched to a gene; V was cut back by 2 bases and J by 0 bases. Germline assignment: CDR1 SGHRS and CDR2 YFSETQ.

The rearrangement joins TRBV5-4 to TRBJ2-7; a possible D gene is TRBD1 (6 bases). With 4 bases removed from V and 2 bases from J, the gap between germline ends came to 13 bases. CDR1 SGHNT and CDR2 YYREEE come from the germline V gene (reference sequence). This CDR3 region has 14 residues. CDR3 residues: CASSIRDTTYEQYF. In nucleotides, the CDR3 is TGTGCCAGCAGCATACGGGACACCACCTACGAGCAGTACTTC.

The chain carries TRBV10-1 and TRBJ1-2, with D possibly being TRBD1 (6 bases). The CDR3 contains 14 residues. Germline loops: CDR1 WNHNN, CDR2 SYGVQD (reference sequence). V dropped 4 bases and J dropped 5 bases, with 14 bases sitting between them. This CDR3 reads CASSVDRKLYGYTF. In nucleotides, the CDR3 is TGCGCCAGCAGTGTGGACAGAAAGCTGTATGGCTACACCTTC.

This chain links TRBV2 with TRBJ2-5; D is ambiguous. V lost 8 bases and J 5 bases, leaving 9 bases between the germline ends. The germline CDR1 and CDR2 sequences are SNHLY and FYNNEI. This CDR3 has 11 residues. Here the CDR3 reads CASVPRETQYF. CDR3 bases: TGTGCCAGCGTGCCCAGGGAGACCCAGTACTTC.

The table lists this clone with a count of one. This chain uses TRBV10-3 with TRBJ2-7; D gene unclear. The CDR3 length is 14 residues. From germline, CDR1 is ENHRY and CDR2 SYGVKD. The germline V and J ends were trimmed by 3 bases and 3 bases, with 12 bases remaining between them. The CDR3, as DNA: TGTGCCATCAGTGATGGCGGCGGCAGCTACGAGCAGTACTTC. Translation gives CAISDGGGSYEQYF.

This sequence joins TRBV27 and TRBJ1-1; possibly TRBD1 for D (6 bases). Trimming took off 6 bases at V and 6 bases at J, with 23 bases between the two ends. CDR3 size: 16 residues. The germline gives CDR1 MNHEY, CDR2 SMNVEV (reference sequence). CDR3 DNA sequence: TGTGCCAGCAGCCGACGACCGGACAGTCAGGCCGCTGAAGCTTTCTTT. Residues: CASSRRPDSQAAEAFF.

The gene calls are TRBV11-3 and TRBJ1-1; D call uncertain. CDR1 is SGHNT, CDR2 YENEEA, per germline. V shed 0 bases and J shed 4 bases, with 9 bases lying between them. The CDR3 is 14 amino acids. CDR3 bases: TGTGCCAGCAGCTTAGATCTTGCGGGCACTGAAGCTTTCTTT. It is translated as CASSLDLAGTEAFF.

In this sample, this clone turned up once. The chain combines TRBV5-1 with TRBJ2-5; D not certain. Germline CDR1 reads SGHRS; CDR2 reads YFSETQ. The CDR3 is 12 residues long. V was shortened by 1 base and J by 4 bases, with 5 bases between the two germline ends. CDR3: CASSLTGETQYF. CDR3 DNA sequence: TGCGCCAGCAGCTTGACGGGAGAGACCCAGTACTTC.

In DNA form, the CDR3 reads TGTGCCAGCAGCATCGGACAGGTCTCCCCATTAGATACGCAGTATTTT. Protein: CASSIGQVSPLDTQYF. The V call is TRBV28, the J call TRBJ2-3; 7 nucleotides line up with TRBD1. Germline-derived CDR1 and CDR2 are MDHEN and SYDVKM. This CDR3 spans 16 amino acids. The trim removed 6 bases at V and 5 bases at J, leaving 14 bases unmatched. Combining the CDR3 with reference TRBV28 and TRBJ2-3 gives the whole variable domain DVKVTQSSRYLVKRTGEKVFLECVQDMDHENMFWYRQDPGLGLRLIYFSYDVKMKEKGDIPEGYSVSREKKERFSLILESASTNQTSMYLCASSIGQVSPLDTQYFGPGTRLTVL.

The chain combines TRBV5-1 with TRBJ2-2; D gene ambiguous. Germline V lookup: CDR1 SGHRS, CDR2 YFSETQ. Trimming removed 0 bases from V and 1 base from J, with 4 bases in between. This CDR3 is built from 14 residues. The CDR3 coding sequence is TGCGCCAGCAGCTTGGACAGGAACACCGGGGAGCTGTTTTTT. This sequence encodes CASSLDRNTGELFF.

This clone was found once. This rearrangement joins TRBV2 to TRBJ2-1; D possibly corresponds to TRBD1 (5 bases). V lost 7 bases and J lost 7, with 23 bases in between. Germline loops: CDR1 SNHLY, CDR2 FYNNEI. The CDR3 is 16 residues long. The CDR3 DNA reads as TGTGCCAGCACTCCCTCTCCAGGAGTAGGGGAAAATGAGCAGTTCTTC. It yields the protein CASTPSPGVGENEQFF.

CDR3 DNA: TGTGCTAGTGGTCAACCCCCGACTAGCGGGTTCTCCTACGAGCAGTACTTC. Amino acids: CASGQPPTSGFSYEQYF. This sequence joins TRBV12-5 and TRBJ2-7; TRBD2 matches at 10 bases. Unmatched junction bases numbered 10, after V lost 5 bases and J lost 0 bases. CDR3 length equals 17 residues. Per germline, CDR1 LGHNT and CDR2 FRNRAP.

The chain joins TRBV30 to TRBJ2-7; D perhaps matches TRBD1 (5 bases). The germline V gene has CDR1 GTSNPN and CDR2 SVGIG (reference sequence). This CDR3 has 10 residues. Trimming stripped 5 bases from V and 8 bases from J, with 10 bases between. The CDR3 here is CAWGPGKQYF. The CDR3 DNA follows: TGTGCCTGGGGCCCAGGGAAGCAGTACTTC.

The V gene is TRBV5-6, the J gene TRBJ2-5; D possibly corresponds to TRBD2 (5 bases). V lost 3 bases and J 6 bases, leaving 9 bases between the germline ends. This CDR3 has 12 residues. CDR1 SGHDT and CDR2 YYEEEE come from the germline V gene. The CDR3 coding sequence is TGTGCCAGCAGCTCGGGGTCGCAGACCCAGTACTTC. Its protein product is CASSSGSQTQYF.

The gene calls are TRBV9 and TRBJ1-1; 11 bases agree with TRBD1. The V gene end was trimmed by 6 bases and the J gene end by 0 bases; junction bases not matched to a gene: 7. CDR1 is SGDLS and CDR2 is YYNGEE in the germline V gene. This CDR3 is built from 16 residues. CDR3 region: CASTGTGGPLNTEAFF. The CDR3, as DNA: TGTGCCAGCACCGGGACAGGGGGACCTCTGAACACTGAAGCTTTCTTT.

The rearrangement joins TRBV4-3 to TRBJ2-1; D is possibly TRBD2 (6 bases). The CDR3 is made up of 14 amino acids. The germline gives CDR1 LGHNA, CDR2 YSLEER. The V end lost 5 bases, the J end lost 6 bases, and 14 bases lay between the germline ends. The CDR3 coding sequence is TGCGCCAGCAGCGAGACTAGTCTGTTCAATGAGCAGTTCTTC. Its protein product is CASSETSLFNEQFF.